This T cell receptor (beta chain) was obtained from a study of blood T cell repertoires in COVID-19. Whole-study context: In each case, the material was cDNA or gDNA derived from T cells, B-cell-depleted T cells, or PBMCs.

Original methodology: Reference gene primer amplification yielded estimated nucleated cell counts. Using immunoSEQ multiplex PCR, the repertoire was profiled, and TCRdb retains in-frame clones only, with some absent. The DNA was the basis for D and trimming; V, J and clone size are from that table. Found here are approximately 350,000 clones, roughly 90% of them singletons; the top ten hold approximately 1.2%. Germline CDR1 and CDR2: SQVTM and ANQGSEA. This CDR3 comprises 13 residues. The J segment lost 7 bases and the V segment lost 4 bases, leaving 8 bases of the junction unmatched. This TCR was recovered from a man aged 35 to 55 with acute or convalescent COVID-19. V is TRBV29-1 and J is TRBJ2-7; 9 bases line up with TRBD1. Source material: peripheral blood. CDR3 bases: TGCAGCGTTGGGGGGACAGGGATAGAAGAGCAGTACTTC. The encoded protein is CSVGGTGIEEQYF.